In this sample, the clone carrying this T cell receptor beta chain turned up once. This record comes from a study of identical twins. In TCRdb, the 5' RACE reads were re-called with MiXCR into one record per CDR3 protein. This table has roughly 1.6 million distinct CDR3 sequences, more than 30% appearing once. Germline V gene lookup returns CDR1 GTSNPN and CDR2 SVGIG (reference sequence). The CDR3 has 12 amino acids. The V and J ends lost 0 bases and 5 bases respectively, with 7 bases between them. The receptor comes from a newborn girl in good health. The chain joins TRBV30 to TRBJ1-1; D is undetermined. Input material: cord blood. The CDR3 sequence is CAWSVRRTEAFF. The CDR3 bases are TGTGCCTGGAGTGTACGGCGGACTGAAGCTTTCTTT.